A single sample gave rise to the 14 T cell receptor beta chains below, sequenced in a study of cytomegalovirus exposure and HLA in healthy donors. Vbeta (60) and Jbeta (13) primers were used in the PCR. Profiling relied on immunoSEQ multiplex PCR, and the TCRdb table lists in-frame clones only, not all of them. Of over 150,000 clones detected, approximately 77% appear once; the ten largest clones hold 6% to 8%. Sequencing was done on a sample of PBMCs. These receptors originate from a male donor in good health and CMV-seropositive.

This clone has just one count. The chain's CDR3 is CASSLDRGGNLAGNIQYF. In DNA form, the CDR3 reads TGTGCCAGCAGCCTAGACAGGGGTGGGAATCTAGCCGGGAACATTCAGTACTTC. The V gene is TRBV5-8, the J gene TRBJ2-4; 8 bases line up with TRBD1. Trimming removed 4 bases from V and 7 bases from J; junction bases left unmatched: 19. The CDR3 loop spans 18 amino acids. Germline CDR1 SGHTS, CDR2 YDEGEE.

The CDR3 nucleotides are TGTGCCAGCAGCTTGAGACAGGGTAACACCGGGGAGCTGTTTTTT. Translating gives CASSLRQGNTGELFF. The genes are TRBV5-4 and TRBJ2-2, with 7 bases fitting TRBD1. Trimming removed 1 base from V and 2 bases from J; junction bases left unmatched: 2. CDR1 and CDR2 (germline): SGHNT, YYREEE (reference sequence). This CDR3 comprises 15 residues.

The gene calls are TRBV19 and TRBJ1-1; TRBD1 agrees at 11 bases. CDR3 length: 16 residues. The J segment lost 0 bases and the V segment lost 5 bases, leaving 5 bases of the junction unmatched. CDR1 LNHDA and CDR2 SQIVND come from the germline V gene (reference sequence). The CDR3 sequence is CASSGWTGGLNTEAFF. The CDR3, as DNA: TGTGCCAGTAGTGGGTGGACAGGGGGCCTGAACACTGAAGCTTTCTTT.

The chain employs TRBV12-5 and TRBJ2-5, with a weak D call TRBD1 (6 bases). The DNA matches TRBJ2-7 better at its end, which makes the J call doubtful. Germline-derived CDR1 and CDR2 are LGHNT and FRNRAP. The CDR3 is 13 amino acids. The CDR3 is CASGLLQGYEQYF. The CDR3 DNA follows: TGTGCTAGTGGTTTGCTACAGGGCTACGAGCAGTACTTC.

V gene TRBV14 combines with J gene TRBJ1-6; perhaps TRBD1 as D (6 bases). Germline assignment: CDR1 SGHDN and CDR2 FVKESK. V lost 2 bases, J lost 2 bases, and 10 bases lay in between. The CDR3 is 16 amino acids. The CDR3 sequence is CASSQFRTAYNSPLHF. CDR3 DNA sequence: TGTGCCAGCAGCCAATTCCGGACAGCCTATAATTCACCCCTCCACTTT.

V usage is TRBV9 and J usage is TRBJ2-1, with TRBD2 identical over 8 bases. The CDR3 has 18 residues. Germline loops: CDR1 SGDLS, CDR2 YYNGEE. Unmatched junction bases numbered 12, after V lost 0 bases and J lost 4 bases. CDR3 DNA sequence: TGTGCCAGCAGCGTAGCTACAATGGGCGGGGGGCAGTACAATGAGCAGTTCTTC. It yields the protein CASSVATMGGGQYNEQFF.

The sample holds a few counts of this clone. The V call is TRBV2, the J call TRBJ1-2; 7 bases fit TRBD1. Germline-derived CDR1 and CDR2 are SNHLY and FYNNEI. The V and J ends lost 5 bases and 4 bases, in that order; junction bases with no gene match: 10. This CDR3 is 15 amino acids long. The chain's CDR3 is CASSYTGERGYGYTF. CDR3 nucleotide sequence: TGTGCCAGCAGTTACACAGGGGAGCGAGGCTATGGCTACACCTTC. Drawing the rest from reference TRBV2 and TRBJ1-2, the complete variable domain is EPEVTQTPSHQVTQMGQEVILRCVPISNHLYFYWYRQILGQKVEFLVSFYNNEISEKSEIFDDQFSVERPDGSNFTLKIRSTKLEDSAMYFCASSYTGERGYGYTFGSGTRLTVV.

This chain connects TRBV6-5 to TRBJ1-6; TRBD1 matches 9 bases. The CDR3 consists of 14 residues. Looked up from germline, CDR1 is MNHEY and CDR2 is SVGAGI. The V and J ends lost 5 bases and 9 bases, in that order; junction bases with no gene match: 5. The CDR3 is CASSEGTGSSPLHF. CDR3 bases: TGTGCCAGCAGTGAGGGGACAGGGTCTTCACCCCTCCACTTT.

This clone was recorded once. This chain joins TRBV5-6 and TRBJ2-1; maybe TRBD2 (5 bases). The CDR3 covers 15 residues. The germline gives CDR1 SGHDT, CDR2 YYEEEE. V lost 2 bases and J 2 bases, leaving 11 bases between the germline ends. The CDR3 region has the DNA TGTGCCAGCAGCTTTGGACTCCCTGCCTACAATGAGCAGTTCTTC. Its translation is CASSFGLPAYNEQFF.

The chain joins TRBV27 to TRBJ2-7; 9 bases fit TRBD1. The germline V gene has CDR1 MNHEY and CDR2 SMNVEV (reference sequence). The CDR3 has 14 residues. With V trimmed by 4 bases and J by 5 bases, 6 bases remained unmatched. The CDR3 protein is CASSSGTGKNEQYF. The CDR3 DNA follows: TGTGCCAGCAGTTCCGGGACAGGGAAGAACGAGCAGTACTTC.

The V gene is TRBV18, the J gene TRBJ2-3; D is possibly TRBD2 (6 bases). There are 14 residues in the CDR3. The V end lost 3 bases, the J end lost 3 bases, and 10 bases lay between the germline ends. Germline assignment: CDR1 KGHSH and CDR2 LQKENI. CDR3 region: CASSPVGGTDTQYF. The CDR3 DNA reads TGTGCCAGCTCACCCGTGGGGGGAACAGATACGCAGTATTTT.

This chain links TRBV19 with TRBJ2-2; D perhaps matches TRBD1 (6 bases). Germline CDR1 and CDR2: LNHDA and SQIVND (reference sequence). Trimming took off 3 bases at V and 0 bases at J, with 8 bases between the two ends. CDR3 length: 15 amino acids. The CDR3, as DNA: TGTGCCAGTAGTATGACAGGTGCGAACACCGGGGAGCTGTTTTTT. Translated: CASSMTGANTGELFF. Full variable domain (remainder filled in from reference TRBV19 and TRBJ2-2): DGGITQSPKYLFRKEGQNVTLSCEQNLNHDAMYWYRQDPGQGLRLIYYSQIVNDFQKGDIAEGYSVSREKKESFPLTVTSAQKNPTAFYLCASSMTGANTGELFFGEGSRLTVL.

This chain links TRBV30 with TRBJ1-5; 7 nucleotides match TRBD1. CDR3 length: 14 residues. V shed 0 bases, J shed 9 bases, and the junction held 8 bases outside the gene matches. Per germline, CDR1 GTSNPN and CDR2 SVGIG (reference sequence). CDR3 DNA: TGTGCCTGGAGTGTAGCAGGGGGGCAGAGGCCCCAGCATTTT. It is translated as CAWSVAGGQRPQHF.

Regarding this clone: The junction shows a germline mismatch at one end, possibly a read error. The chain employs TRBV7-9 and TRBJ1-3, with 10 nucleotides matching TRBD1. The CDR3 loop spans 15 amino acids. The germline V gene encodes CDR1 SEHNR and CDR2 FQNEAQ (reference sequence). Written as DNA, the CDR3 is TGTTCCAGCAGCGGACAGGGGGTTGCTGGAAACACCATATATTTT. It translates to CSSSGQGVAGNTIYF.